Below are 31 T cell receptor beta chains sequenced from a single sample in a study of blood T cells in healthy people across ages. The second PCR ran about 6 to 12 cycles with a sample-barcoded 5' primer and J-beta primers. TCRdb re-analysed the 5' RACE reads in MiXCR, keeping a single row per CDR3 protein. The sample carries roughly 860,000 distinct CDR3 sequences, roughly 60% recorded once. The sequencing input was blood. These TCRs come from a man aged 30 to 39 in good health.

The sample holds one count of this clonotype. The chain recombines TRBV9 with TRBJ2-3; no firm D call. The CDR3 spans 12 residues. Germline CDR1 SGDLS, CDR2 YYNGEE. Trimming stripped 0 bases from V and 5 bases from J, with 4 bases between. The CDR3 region has the DNA TGTGCCAGCAGCGTAGAGATAGATACGCAGTATTTT. It specifies CASSVEIDTQYF.

The chain couples TRBV7-3 to TRBJ2-3; D is undetermined. Germline V lookup: CDR1 SGHTA, CDR2 FQGTGA. There are 14 residues in the CDR3. V was shortened by 2 bases and J by 1 base, with 7 bases between the two germline ends. Here the CDR3 reads CASSLLIRTDTQYF. Written as DNA, the CDR3 is TGTGCCAGCAGCTTATTGATCCGCACAGATACGCAGTATTTT.

This clonotype was counted between two and nine times. This sequence joins TRBV7-2 and TRBJ2-1; D not resolved. CDR3 size: 13 residues. The V end was cut by 1 base, the J end by 7 bases, with 8 bases between. CDR1 is SGHTA, CDR2 FQGNSA, per germline. The CDR3 protein is CASSLVGKNEQFF. The CDR3 region has the DNA TGTGCCAGCAGCTTAGTTGGTAAGAATGAGCAGTTCTTC.

The chain has TRBV7-9 and TRBJ2-5, with TRBD2 identical over 10 bases. The DNA end is more similar to TRBJ2-7, so the J call may be wrong. The CDR3 extends over 14 amino acids. CDR1 and CDR2 (germline): SEHNR, FQNEAQ (reference sequence). The chain's CDR3 is CASSPMTSGYEQYF. The CDR3 DNA is TGTGCCAGCAGCCCAATGACTAGCGGGTACGAGCAGTACTTC.

This clonotype was detected a few times. The gene calls are TRBV2 and TRBJ1-1, with D tentatively TRBD1 (5 bases). Deletions cut 5 bases from V and 6 bases from J, with 19 bases between. The germline gives CDR1 SNHLY, CDR2 FYNNEI. This CDR3 is 15 amino acids long. For the CDR3, the DNA is TGTGCCAGCAGTCCCGGGGCAGGAGTAGTCGCTGAAGCTTTCTTT. Translating gives CASSPGAGVVAEAFF.

This clonotype was detected only a few times. V is TRBV20-1 and J is TRBJ1-2; the match to TRBD1 covers 7 bases. The CDR3 runs to 14 residues. Germline lookup yields CDR1 DFQATT and CDR2 SNEGSKA (reference sequence). Unmatched junction bases numbered 15, after V lost 4 bases and J lost 10 bases. The CDR3 reads CSAKPRVEGALYTF. CDR3 in DNA: TGCAGTGCTAAACCCAGGGTGGAGGGGGCCCTCTACACCTTC.

In this sample, this clonotype turned up once. This chain joins TRBV4-2 and TRBJ1-6; 9 nucleotides line up with TRBD1. V gave up 3 bases and J gave up 7 bases; unmatched junction bases: 7. The CDR3 extends over 16 amino acids. Germline CDR1 LGHNA, CDR2 YNFKEQ. CDR3 residues: CASSQDGTGYNSPLHF. The DNA for the CDR3 is TGTGCCAGCAGCCAGGATGGGACAGGGTACAATTCACCCCTCCACTTT.

This chain uses TRBV4-1 with TRBJ2-5, with a weak D call TRBD1 (5 bases). The CDR3 loop spans 15 amino acids. V dropped 5 bases and J dropped 3 bases, with 16 bases sitting between them. Germline CDR1 reads MGHRA; CDR2 reads YSYEKL. The CDR3 region has the DNA TGCGCCAGCAGCAGCCCAGACAGAAACGAAGAGACCCAGTACTTC. Its protein product is CASSSPDRNEETQYF.

A few counts support this clonotype. The chain links TRBV6-2 or TRBV6-3 to TRBJ2-7; D remains ambiguous. V lost 4 bases and J 5 bases, leaving 18 bases between the germline ends. The CDR3 is 15 amino acids. The germline V gene encodes CDR1 MNHEY and CDR2 SVGEGT. The CDR3: CASSFSLGGNDEQYF. CDR3 DNA: TGTGCCAGCAGTTTCTCCCTCGGTGGTAACGACGAGCAGTACTTC.

This clonotype was counted a few times. Written as DNA, the CDR3 is TGTGCCAGCAGCCTACAGGGGGCTCTGAATGAGCAGTTCTTC. This translates into CASSLQGALNEQFF. The V and J genes are TRBV4-2 and TRBJ2-1, with 9 bases aligning to TRBD1. The germline CDR1 and CDR2 sequences are LGHNA and YNFKEQ. CDR3 length: 14 residues. Trimming cost V 4 bases and J 7 bases; bases outside gene matches: 5.

This clonotype was counted only a few times. The gene calls are TRBV7-9 and TRBJ1-5, with 7 bases lining up with TRBD1. CDR3 length equals 14 residues. Germline V gene lookup returns CDR1 SEHNR and CDR2 FQNEAQ (reference sequence). V lost 3 bases to trimming and J lost 7 bases; unmatched junction nucleotides: 6. The CDR3 region has the DNA TGTGCCAGCAGCTTCGGGACAGATGAGCAGCCCCAGCATTTT. It codes for CASSFGTDEQPQHF.

This clonotype was seen more than once but under ten times. The chain recombines TRBV29-1 with TRBJ2-1; 10 bases map to TRBD1. This CDR3 has 14 amino acids. The V gene end was trimmed by 6 bases and the J gene end by 9 bases; junction bases not matched to a gene: 11. Germline lookup yields CDR1 SQVTM and CDR2 ANQGSEA. In nucleotides, the CDR3 is TGCAGCGTAATACCAGCCGGGACAGGGGTTGAGCAGTTCTTC. It yields the protein CSVIPAGTGVEQFF.

On this clonotype: Sequence at one end of the junction differs from germline and may be a read error. J is TRBJ2-5 and V is TRBV15, with D possibly matching TRBD2 (5 bases). The CDR3 extends over 13 amino acids. The V gene's germline CDR1 is LNHNV and CDR2 YYDKDF (reference sequence). CDR3 DNA: TGTGCCACCAGCAGAGATCGGGAAGACGAGCAGGACTTC. Encoded protein: CATSRDREDEQDF.

There are many counts of this clonotype. V usage is TRBV20-1 and J usage is TRBJ1-2; TRBD1 aligns across 9 bases. The CDR3 length is 14 residues. Germline V gene lookup returns CDR1 DFQATT and CDR2 SNEGSKA (reference sequence). J gave up 8 bases and V 6 bases, and 13 bases lay outside the gene matches. The CDR3 sequence is CSAPKQGAAYGYTF. The CDR3 DNA sequence: TGCAGTGCGCCCAAACAGGGGGCTGCGTACGGCTACACCTTC.

This clonotype was counted a few times. The V gene is TRBV25-1, the J gene TRBJ2-5; perhaps TRBD2 as D (6 bases). The V and J ends lost 7 bases and 7 bases respectively, with 19 bases between them. CDR1 and CDR2 from the germline V gene are MGHDK and SYGVNS. The CDR3 length is 14 residues. Here the CDR3 reads CASTQGRSYGTQYF. The CDR3 DNA follows: TGTGCCAGCACCCAAGGGAGGTCGTATGGGACCCAGTACTTC.

The chain joins TRBV6-5 to TRBJ2-5; D is perhaps TRBD2 (6 bases). The J call may be incorrect, as the DNA end agrees better with TRBJ2-7. Germline CDR1 is MNHEY and CDR2 is SVGAGI. The CDR3 runs 14 residues. The CDR3, as DNA: TGTGCCAGCAGTCGGGGGACTTCCGCCTACGAGCAGTACTTC. It is translated as CASSRGTSAYEQYF.

This clonotype was recorded once. The germline gene is not matched at one end of the junction; a read error may be the cause. The rearrangement joins TRBV5-1 to TRBJ2-1; D gene uncertain. The CDR3 runs to 17 residues. From germline, CDR1 is SGHRS and CDR2 YFSETQ. The CDR3 DNA reads TGCGCCAGCAGCCACGCCCTTCTCCAGAGCTCCCACAATGAGCAGTTCTTC. This encodes CASSHALLQSSHNEQFF.

This clonotype turned up a few times. The V and J genes are TRBV28 and TRBJ2-5; D remains ambiguous. Trimming took 7 bases from V and 3 from J, leaving 9 bases between them. The germline CDR1 and CDR2 sequences are MDHEN and SYDVKM. The CDR3 totals 12 residues. Here the CDR3 reads CASKGQEETQYF. The DNA of the CDR3 is TGTGCCAGCAAAGGGCAGGAAGAGACCCAGTACTTC.

The V and J genes are TRBV6-2 or TRBV6-3 and TRBJ2-4, with a weak D call TRBD1 (6 bases). This CDR3 has 19 amino acids. V lost 2 bases and J lost 2, with 22 bases in between. Germline V gene sequence: CDR1 MNHEY, CDR2 SVGEGT. This CDR3 reads CASSYPTLLIQGSKNIQYF. The CDR3 nucleotides are TGTGCCAGCAGTTACCCCACCTTGCTTATTCAGGGGTCCAAAAACATTCAGTACTTC.

This clonotype was recorded only once. J is TRBJ1-2 and V is TRBV29-1; D unresolved. The V gene's germline CDR1 is SQVTM and CDR2 ANQGSEA. The CDR3 is 10 amino acids. With 4 bases removed from V and 6 bases from J, the gap between germline ends came to 6 bases. DNA of the CDR3: TGCAGCGTTGTGGGTAATGGCTACACCTTC. Its protein is CSVVGNGYTF.

The chain links TRBV20-1 to TRBJ2-1; 8 bases line up with TRBD2. V dropped 2 bases and J dropped 9; count of bases not matched to a gene: 12. Germline V gives CDR1 DFQATT, CDR2 SNEGSKA (reference sequence). The CDR3 runs to 15 residues. CDR3 nucleotide sequence: TGCAGTGCTAGAATGGGACTAGTTTCGGGCGGTGAGCAGTTCTTC. Amino acid sequence: CSARMGLVSGGEQFF.

The J gene is TRBJ2-1, the V gene TRBV28, with 7 bases matching TRBD1. Looked up from germline, CDR1 is MDHEN and CDR2 is SYDVKM. This CDR3 is 15 amino acids long. The trim removed 6 bases at V and 5 bases at J, leaving 10 bases unmatched. This CDR3 reads CASSPTPGQNNEQFF. As DNA, the CDR3 is TGTGCCAGCAGCCCAACTCCGGGACAGAACAATGAGCAGTTCTTC.

The CDR3 nucleotides read TGTGCCAGCAGCTTATCCGCCACTAGCTACGAGCAGTACTTC. This codes for CASSLSATSYEQYF. The rearrangement joins TRBV7-3 to TRBJ2-7; D perhaps matches TRBD2 (5 bases). This CDR3 is 14 amino acids long. The germline V and J ends were trimmed by 2 bases and 3 bases, with 11 bases remaining between them. Germline V CDR1 and CDR2: SGHTA, FQGTGA. The entire variable domain, with the rest obtained from reference TRBV7-3 and TRBJ2-7, is as follows: GAGVSQTPSNKVTEKGKYVELRCDPISGHTALYWYRQSLGQGPEFLIYFQGTGAADDSGLPNDRFFAVRPEGSVSTLKIQRTERGDSAVYLCASSLSATSYEQYFGPGTRLTVT.

This clonotype was seen once. This chain links TRBV25-1 with TRBJ1-2, with D perhaps matching TRBD1 (5 bases). This CDR3 is 12 amino acids long. V lost 10 bases, J lost 4 bases, and 13 bases lay in between. CDR1 and CDR2 from the germline V gene are MGHDK and SYGVNS. CDR3 nucleotides: TGTGCCACACGCGGGGACGGCTATGGCTACACCTTC. Amino acid sequence: CATRGDGYGYTF.

The V gene is TRBV28, the J gene TRBJ2-1; no firm D call. This CDR3 has 14 residues. Germline V gives CDR1 MDHEN, CDR2 SYDVKM. V dropped 8 bases and J dropped 7 bases, with 18 bases sitting between them. The CDR3: CASPRTEPVNEQFF. The CDR3 nucleotides are TGTGCCAGCCCTAGAACAGAGCCAGTAAATGAGCAGTTCTTC.

V is TRBV7-9 and J is TRBJ2-7; 9 bases are shared with TRBD1. J gave up 5 bases and V 5 bases, and 7 bases lay outside the gene matches. Looked up from germline, CDR1 is SEHNR and CDR2 is FQNEAQ (reference sequence). The CDR3 totals 14 residues. Here the CDR3 reads CASSARDRVDEQYF. The CDR3 nucleotides read TGTGCCAGCAGCGCCCGGGACAGGGTTGACGAGCAGTACTTC.

This chain joins TRBV4-2 and TRBJ2-3, with D tentatively TRBD1 (5 bases). Germline lookup yields CDR1 LGHNA and CDR2 YNFKEQ. CDR3 size: 18 residues. Trimming removed 3 bases from V and 1 base from J, with 20 bases in between. The CDR3 region is CASSHAETTDPGTDTQYF. CDR3 nucleotides: TGTGCCAGCAGCCACGCTGAGACGACAGACCCGGGCACAGATACGCAGTATTTT.

The chain carries TRBV12-3 or TRBV12-4 and TRBJ2-1; 7 positions agree with TRBD1. This CDR3 has 14 residues. Trimming took 7 bases from V and 3 from J; bases not matched to a gene: 6. The CDR3 coding sequence is TGTGCCAGCACCGCCGGGACAGTCTACAATGAGCAGTTCTTC. The encoded protein is CASTAGTVYNEQFF.

The gene calls are TRBV6-2 or TRBV6-3 and TRBJ2-1; 8 bases line up with TRBD1. The CDR3 covers 16 residues. CDR1 and CDR2 (germline): MNHEY, SVGEGT. The V and J ends lost 7 bases and 6 bases, in that order; junction bases with no gene match: 14. The CDR3 coding sequence is TGTGCCAGCACCCCAGGGAGAGGACAGGGCATCAATGAGCAGTTCTTC. Amino acid sequence: CASTPGRGQGINEQFF.

The chain has TRBV4-3 and TRBJ1-3; 7 nucleotides agree with TRBD1. Germline CDR1 LGHNA, CDR2 YSLEER. CDR3 length: 18 amino acids. V dropped 0 bases and J dropped 0; count of bases not matched to a gene: 8. CDR3 loop: CASSQDWAGGGSGNTIYF. DNA for the CDR3: TGCGCCAGCAGCCAAGATTGGGCAGGGGGGGGCTCTGGAAACACCATATATTTT.

This chain connects TRBV4-2 to TRBJ1-5; D possibly corresponds to TRBD1 (5 bases). The CDR3 spans 16 residues. Germline V lookup: CDR1 LGHNA, CDR2 YNFKEQ. Trimming stripped 0 bases from V and 2 bases from J, with 11 bases between. CDR3 amino acids: CASSQDLIRGNQPQHF. The CDR3 DNA follows: TGTGCCAGCAGCCAAGATCTGATCAGGGGCAATCAGCCCCAGCATTTT.